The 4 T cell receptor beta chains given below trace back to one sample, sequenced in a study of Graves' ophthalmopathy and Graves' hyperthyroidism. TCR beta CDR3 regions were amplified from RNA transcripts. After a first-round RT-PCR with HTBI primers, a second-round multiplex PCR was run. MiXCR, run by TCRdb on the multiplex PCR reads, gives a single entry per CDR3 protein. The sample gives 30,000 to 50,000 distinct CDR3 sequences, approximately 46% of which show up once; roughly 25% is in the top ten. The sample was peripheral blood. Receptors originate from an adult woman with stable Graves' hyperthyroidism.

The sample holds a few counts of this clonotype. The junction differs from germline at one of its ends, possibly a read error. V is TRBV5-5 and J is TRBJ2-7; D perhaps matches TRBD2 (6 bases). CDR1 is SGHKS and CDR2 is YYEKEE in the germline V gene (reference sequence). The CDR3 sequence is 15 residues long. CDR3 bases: TGTGCCAGCAGCTTGCAGGTGGGAGGCCCCTATGAGCAGTGCTTC. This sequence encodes CASSLQVGGPYEQCF.

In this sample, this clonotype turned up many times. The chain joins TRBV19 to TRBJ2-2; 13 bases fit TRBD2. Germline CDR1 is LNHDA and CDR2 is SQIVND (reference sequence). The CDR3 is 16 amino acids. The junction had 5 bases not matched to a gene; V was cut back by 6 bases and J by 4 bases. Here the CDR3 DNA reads TGTGCCAGTAGGACTAGCGGGAGGATTGGCACCGGGGAGCTGTTTTTT. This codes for CASRTSGRIGTGELFF.

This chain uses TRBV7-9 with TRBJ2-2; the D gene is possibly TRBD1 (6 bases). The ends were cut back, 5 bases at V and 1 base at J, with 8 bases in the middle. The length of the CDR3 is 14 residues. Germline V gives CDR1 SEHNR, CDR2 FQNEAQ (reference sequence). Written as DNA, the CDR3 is TGTGCCAGCAGCCCCAGGGGGAACACCGGGGAGCTGTTTTTT. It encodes CASSPRGNTGELFF.

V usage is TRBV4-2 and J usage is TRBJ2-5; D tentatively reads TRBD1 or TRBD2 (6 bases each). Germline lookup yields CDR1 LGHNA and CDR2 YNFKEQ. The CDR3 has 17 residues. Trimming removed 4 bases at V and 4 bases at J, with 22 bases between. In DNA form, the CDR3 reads TGTGCCAGCAGCCCCTCGGGGGCACTTAACGGGGTAGAGACCCAGTACTTC. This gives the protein CASSPSGALNGVETQYF.